Listed here are 17 T cell receptor beta chains from one sample, sequenced in a study of control samples from healthy donors and cancer patients. Assay: immunoSEQ multiplex PCR; the TCRdb copy retains only in-frame clones and omits some. The sample holds under 200,000 clones, roughly 95% seen once. The sample was blood. The receptors stem from a young woman in good health.

The chain joins TRBV7-3 to TRBJ2-6; D is possibly TRBD1 (6 bases). Germline V gene sequence: CDR1 SGHTA, CDR2 FQGTGA. This CDR3 has 18 amino acids. V was shortened by 5 bases and J by 4 bases, with 21 bases between the two germline ends. The CDR3 bases are TGTGCCAGCAGCCCCCTCGGGACATCAAGCTGGGGGGCCAACGTCCTGACTTTC. Translated: CASSPLGTSSWGANVLTF.

This clone was seen a single time. This chain uses TRBV3-1 (or the pseudogene TRBV3-2) with TRBJ1-1, with 9 nucleotides matching TRBD1. This CDR3 is built from 15 residues. The germline CDR1 and CDR2 sequences are LGHDT and YNNKEL (reference sequence). The V segment lost 4 bases and the J segment 5 bases; nucleotides outside the gene matches: 8. CDR3 DNA sequence: TGTGCCAGCAGCCCTTCAGGACAGGGGAGGACTGAAGCTTTCTTT. Amino acid sequence: CASSPSGQGRTEAFF.

The chain has TRBV6-6 and TRBJ1-2; no clear D. V lost 6 bases and J 8 bases, leaving 10 bases between the germline ends. CDR3 length equals 11 residues. The germline V gene encodes CDR1 MNHNY and CDR2 SVGAGI (reference sequence). DNA of the CDR3: TGTGCCAGCAGCCATTCAGGAGGCTACACCTTC. Its protein product is CASSHSGGYTF.

This chain uses TRBV6-5 with TRBJ2-2; D is ambiguous. The V end lost 0 bases, the J end lost 6 bases, and 14 bases lay between the germline ends. CDR1 and CDR2 from the germline V gene are MNHEY and SVGAGI. CDR3 size: 16 residues. CDR3 sequence: CASSYSTYGAAGELFF. CDR3 nucleotide sequence: TGTGCCAGCAGTTACTCGACGTATGGTGCCGCCGGGGAGCTGTTTTTT.

The chain has TRBV4-2 and TRBJ1-3, with 8 bases lining up with TRBD1. Looked up from germline, CDR1 is LGHNA and CDR2 is YNFKEQ. The CDR3 has 16 residues. V lost 4 bases and J lost 2; bases outside the gene matches: 7. In DNA form, the CDR3 reads TGTGCCAGCAGCCTCGGACAGGGAACGGCTGGAAACACCATATATTTT. It encodes CASSLGQGTAGNTIYF.

The chain carries TRBV12-3 or TRBV12-4 and TRBJ2-1, with 11 bases lining up with TRBD1. With V trimmed by 6 bases and J by 9 bases, 4 bases remained unmatched. The length of the CDR3 is 13 residues. The CDR3 is CASSRTGGSEQFF. The CDR3 DNA reads TGTGCCAGCAGCAGGACAGGGGGCAGTGAGCAGTTCTTC.

The chain employs TRBV2 and TRBJ2-1, with 8 bases lining up with TRBD2. Germline V gene sequence: CDR1 SNHLY, CDR2 FYNNEI. J gave up 2 bases and V 0 bases, and 0 bases lay outside the gene matches. This CDR3 region has 15 residues. CDR3 region: CASSEARGAYNEQFF. In DNA form, the CDR3 reads TGTGCCAGCAGTGAAGCGCGGGGGGCCTACAATGAGCAGTTCTTC. Full variable domain (outside the CDR3, taken from reference TRBV2 and TRBJ2-1): EPEVTQTPSHQVTQMGQEVILRCVPISNHLYFYWYRQILGQKVEFLVSFYNNEISEKSEIFDDQFSVERPDGSNFTLKIRSTKLEDSAMYFCASSEARGAYNEQFFGPGTRLTVL.

The rearrangement uses TRBV11-2 and TRBJ2-7, with D tentatively TRBD2 (6 bases). V lost 5 bases and J lost 4, with 18 bases in between. CDR3 length equals 15 residues. Germline assignment: CDR1 SGHAT and CDR2 FQNNGV. CDR3: CASSPNRLANYEQYF. Here the CDR3 DNA reads TGTGCCAGCAGCCCCAACCGCCTAGCGAATTACGAGCAGTACTTC.

The V gene is TRBV3-1 (or the pseudogene TRBV3-2), the J gene TRBJ2-2, with TRBD2 matching over 13 bases. The CDR3 is 16 amino acids. J lost 1 base, V lost 6 bases, and 2 bases had no gene match. CDR1 and CDR2 from the germline V gene are LGHDT and YNNKEL (reference sequence). Here the CDR3 DNA reads TGTGCCAGCAGTGGGACTAGCGGGATGAACACCGGGGAGCTGTTTTTT. Encoded protein: CASSGTSGMNTGELFF.

This chain joins TRBV28 and TRBJ1-1; a possible D gene is TRBD1 (6 bases). This CDR3 comprises 16 residues. V lost 5 bases and J lost 0, with 16 bases in between. Per the germline V gene, CDR1 is MDHEN and CDR2 is SYDVKM. This CDR3 is CASSTNSDRLNTEAFF. For the CDR3, the DNA is TGTGCCAGCAGTACCAACTCCGACAGGCTGAACACTGAAGCTTTCTTT.

The chain recombines TRBV27 with TRBJ1-5; D is unresolved. Germline V gene sequence: CDR1 MNHEY, CDR2 SMNVEV (reference sequence). V lost 2 bases, J lost 0 bases, and 5 bases lay in between. This CDR3 has 14 residues. CDR3 bases: TGTGCCAGCAGTTTAAGTTATAGCAATCAGCCCCAGCATTTT. Translation: CASSLSYSNQPQHF.

The chain recombines TRBV5-5 with TRBJ1-1; TRBD1 is a possible D gene (5 bases). V was trimmed by 4 bases and J by 10 bases, leaving 14 bases between them. There are 12 residues in the CDR3. Germline V lookup: CDR1 SGHKS, CDR2 YYEKEE (reference sequence). CDR3 DNA: TGTGCCAGCAGCCCTGGGGCCAGAGGAGCTTTCTTT. This sequence encodes CASSPGARGAFF.

The chain has TRBV30 and TRBJ2-1; TRBD2 matches at 7 bases. CDR3 length equals 13 residues. The V segment lost 0 bases and the J segment 7 bases; nucleotides outside the gene matches: 3. Germline V CDR1 and CDR2: GTSNPN, SVGIG (reference sequence). The CDR3 DNA is TGTGCCTGGAGTGTAGGACTAGGAAATGAGCAGTTCTTC. Translated: CAWSVGLGNEQFF.

V is TRBV5-8 and J is TRBJ1-1, with D perhaps TRBD1 (6 bases). CDR3 size: 13 residues. Germline lookup yields CDR1 SGHTS and CDR2 YDEGEE. V was clipped by 4 bases and J by 7 bases, with 14 bases between them. The CDR3 DNA sequence: TGTGCCAGCAGCATTGGACAGACATTTGAAGCTTTCTTT. Translated, it gives CASSIGQTFEAFF.

The sample holds one count of this clone. This chain connects TRBV28 to TRBJ1-4, with TRBD1 identical over 9 bases. This CDR3 is 13 amino acids long. Germline V gene data show CDR1 as MDHEN and CDR2 as SYDVKM. The J segment lost 7 bases and the V segment lost 3 bases, leaving 0 bases of the junction unmatched. This chain's CDR3 is CASSLTGGEKLFF. Written as DNA, the CDR3 is TGTGCCAGCAGTTTGACAGGGGGTGAAAAACTGTTTTTT.

CDR3 DNA: TGTGCCAGCTCTCCAGGGGGAGGCTATGGCTACACCTTC. It specifies CASSPGGGYGYTF. The chain has TRBV18 and TRBJ1-2, with 7 bases identical to TRBD1. The length of the CDR3 is 13 residues. CDR1 and CDR2 (germline): KGHSH, LQKENI. J gave up 4 bases and V 6 bases, and 5 bases lay outside the gene matches.

This chain connects TRBV5-1 to TRBJ2-3; no firm D call. CDR1 SGHRS and CDR2 YFSETQ come from the germline V gene. V dropped 2 bases and J dropped 6 bases, with 13 bases sitting between them. The CDR3 extends over 14 amino acids. CDR3 residues: CASSLSGSGDTQYF. The CDR3 DNA sequence: TGCGCCAGCAGCTTAAGTGGGTCCGGGGATACGCAGTATTTT.